This TCR beta chain was documented in a study of regulatory T cells in long-lasting Graves disease. Details on this clonotype: The antigen is undetermined.

Whole-study findings and limits: Relative to new patients (roughly 970), persistent patients exhibited greater sharing of public clonotypes (around 2,700). Exclusively peripheral blood, rather than thyroid tissue, was studied.

V dropped 1 base and J dropped 6 bases, with 7 bases sitting between them. The V gene's germline CDR1 is SGHTS and CDR2 YDEGEE. CDR3 length: 13 amino acids. The TCR beta library used iRepertoire HTBI primers with Arm-PCR amplification of CDR3. TCRdb reprocessed the multiplex PCR reads with MiXCR, giving one entry per CDR3 protein. The data contain hundreds of thousands of distinct CDR3 sequences, over 15% of them singletons. Regarding time point: newly diagnosed GD, antithyroid drugs for less than 3 months. Extracted PBMC RNA gave rise to the TCR library. The same data also contributed to another study, on T cells in Graves' hyperthyroidism and ophthalmopathy.

The sequence derives from a man in his forties or fifties with Graves disease. This sample comprised peripheral blood mononuclear cells (PBMCs), obtained at new diagnosis, from a patient treated with antithyroid drugs. The chain couples TRBV5-8 to TRBJ2-2; D gene unclear. The chain's CDR3 is CASSLIIAGELFF. For the CDR3, the DNA is TGTGCCAGCAGCTTGATCATTGCCGGGGAGCTGTTTTTT.